The 10 T cell receptor beta chains presented below share a single source sample, sequenced in a study of T cell repertoires in cytomegalovirus infection. TCRdb re-derived calls from the reads in MiXCR, one entry per CDR3 protein. The sample gives 250,000 to 300,000 distinct CDR3 sequences, around 20% of which show up once; roughly 19% is in the top ten. Their antigens remain unidentified. The sample consisted of cultured PBMCs, taken from culture after CMV antigen stimulation. The receptors come from a human donor in good health (CMV status not recorded). Some clones in this sample may be carry-over from other donors' samples.

This clonotype was seen more than once but under ten times. The chain recombines TRBV6-2 or TRBV6-3 with TRBJ2-7; perhaps TRBD1 as D (9 bases). Deletions cut 6 bases from V and 3 bases from J, with 18 bases between. CDR3 size: 15 residues. CDR1 and CDR2 (germline): MNHEY, SVGEGT. The CDR3 nucleotides are TGTGCCAGCAGCAACGGGAGGGACAGGGACTACGAGCAGTACGTC. Translated, it gives CASSNGRDRDYEQYV.

This clonotype has only a few counts. The gene calls are TRBV12-3 or TRBV12-4 and TRBJ2-1; D could derive from TRBD1 or TRBD2 (5 bases each). Trimming removed 1 base at V and 9 bases at J, with 10 bases between. The CDR3 is made up of 13 amino acids. The CDR3 DNA is TGTGCCAGCAGTTTAGGTGCTGGGACTGAGCAGTTCTTC. Translated: CASSLGAGTEQFF.

CDR3 sequence reads: CSADKTSSVLNEQFF. The CDR3 DNA is TGCAGTGCGGACAAGACTAGTTCTGTTTTGAATGAGCAGTTCTTC. This rearrangement joins TRBV20-1 to TRBJ2-1; tentatively, D is TRBD2 (6 bases). The ends were cut back, 6 bases at V and 7 bases at J, with 22 bases in the middle. The CDR3 is 15 amino acids. Germline values: CDR1 DFQATT, CDR2 SNEGSKA (reference sequence).

This clonotype appeared a few times. The rearrangement joins TRBV6-2 or TRBV6-3 to TRBJ2-7, with a possible D match to TRBD2 (6 bases). Trimming cost V 2 bases and J 1 base, with 15 bases left between them. The CDR3 contains 16 residues. Germline V gene lookup returns CDR1 MNHEY and CDR2 SVGEGT. CDR3 DNA sequence: TGTGCCAGCAGTTACCCTCGACTAGTAGGGTCCTACGAGCAGTACTTC. Protein sequence: CASSYPRLVGSYEQYF.

This rearrangement joins TRBV28 to TRBJ1-1; 9 nucleotides match TRBD1. Germline CDR1 is MDHEN and CDR2 is SYDVKM. This CDR3 contains 14 residues. Losses at the gene ends were 4 bases for V and 10 bases for J; bases not matched to a gene: 10. The CDR3 protein is CASSSLRQGVVAFF. The CDR3 DNA is TGTGCCAGCAGTTCACTGCGACAGGGGGTAGTAGCTTTCTTT.

There are many counts of this clonotype. The V call is TRBV12-3 or TRBV12-4, the J call TRBJ1-3; D remains ambiguous. This CDR3 region has 14 residues. The V gene lost 8 bases and the J gene lost 4 bases, with 15 bases spanning the gap. The CDR3 DNA sequence: TGTGCCAGCTCTTGGGCAGGAGGCGGAAACACCATATATTTT. Its protein is CASSWAGGGNTIYF.

This clonotype was seen a handful of times. V gene TRBV27 combines with J gene TRBJ2-1, with D perhaps matching TRBD2 (5 bases). Germline-derived CDR1 and CDR2 are MNHEY and SMNVEV (reference sequence). V was trimmed by 5 bases and J by 5 bases, leaving 16 bases between them. This CDR3 spans 15 amino acids. The CDR3 protein is CASSPDPTRHNEQFF. The DNA for the CDR3 is TGTGCCAGCAGTCCAGACCCTACTAGGCACAATGAGCAGTTCTTC.

This sequence joins TRBV27 and TRBJ1-4; unclear D gene. Germline CDR1 MNHEY, CDR2 SMNVEV (reference sequence). Trimming left V 2 bases short and J 6 bases short, with 7 bases between. This CDR3 spans 13 amino acids. The DNA for the CDR3 is TGTGCCAGCAGTTTACTCCCTGATGAAAAACTGTTTTTT. This sequence encodes CASSLLPDEKLFF.

V and J are TRBV7-9 and TRBJ2-7, with 7 bases identical to TRBD1. V trimming: 5 bases; J trimming: 0 bases; junction bases outside the gene matches: 10. Germline CDR1 and CDR2: SEHNR and FQNEAQ (reference sequence). The CDR3 loop spans 16 amino acids. CDR3 residues: CASSNTLGDSSYEQYF. The CDR3 bases are TGTGCCAGCAGCAACACATTGGGGGACAGCTCCTACGAGCAGTACTTC.

At least ten counts were recorded for this clonotype. V is TRBV7-8 and J is TRBJ2-1; D unclear. V gave up 1 base and J gave up 0 bases, with 19 bases separating them. Germline lookup yields CDR1 SGHVS and CDR2 FQNEAQ. The CDR3 length is 19 residues. For the CDR3, the DNA is TGTGCCAGCAGCTTAGTCGCAGCCTCTCCGGGCCTCTCCTACAATGAGCAGTTCTTC. Protein: CASSLVAASPGLSYNEQFF.